One and the same sample provided the 21 T cell receptor beta chains below, sequenced in a study of CD8+ T cells in alopecia areata. Following extraction, RNA underwent reverse transcription to cDNA, which served as the sequencing template. Sequencing was performed with immunoSEQ multiplex PCR; in TCRdb, only in-frame clones are kept and a portion is missing. The counts give about 270,000 clones, none of them seen only once; more than 0.95% is held by the top ten. Markers including CD4, CD8alpha, NKG2D and NKG2ACE guided sorting of pooled cutaneous lymph node cells. Sequenced input: CD4+ T cells sorted from a lymph node. The receptors were gathered from a C3H/HeJ mouse with alopecia areata. The MHC haplotype of this mouse line is H2-k.

About this clone itself: Mouse germline and gene names are used. The read terminates 4 residues before the CDR3 end, so the remaining end is supplied by the germline J gene. At the DNA level, this CDR3 is encoded by other sequences in the same sample as well. The chain employs TRBV5 and TRBJ2-3; no reliable D call. Germline V gene lookup returns CDR1 LGHNA and CDR2 YNLKQL (reference sequence). The V end lost 4 bases, the J end lost 0 bases, and 8 bases lay between the germline ends. The CDR3 length is 14 residues. CDR3 DNA (partial): TGTGCCAGCAGCCCGACATCTAGTGCAGAA. It codes for CASSPTSSAE. The CDR3 in full is CASSPTSSAETLYF.

This clone was counted only a few times. The germline and genes are mouse ones. The sequenced fragment ends 4 residues before the CDR3 boundary, so the rest is inferred from the germline J gene. The sample has other DNA sequences that encode this CDR3 too. The V and J genes are TRBV13-1 and TRBJ2-2; TRBD1 might be the D (6 bases). V lost 1 base and J 0 bases, leaving 7 bases between the germline ends. Germline assignment: CDR1 NSHNY and CDR2 SYGAGN. CDR3 length: 15 residues. The DNA read from the CDR3 is TGTGCCAGCAGTGATAGGGGGTCAAACACCGGG. Residues: CASSDRGSNTG. The entire CDR3 sequence reads CASSDRGSNTGQLYF.

About this clone itself: The germline and genes are mouse ones. The read gets to within 4 residues of the CDR3 end, and the germline J gene fills in the rest. The same CDR3 is also encoded by other DNA sequences in this sample. The chain links TRBV13-3 to TRBJ2-1, with D possibly TRBD2 on 6 matching bases. Germline assignment: CDR1 NNHDY and CDR2 SYVADS. This CDR3 comprises 14 residues. The germline V and J ends were trimmed by 3 bases and 4 bases, with 11 bases remaining between them. The DNA read from the CDR3 is TGTGCCAGCAGTGGGGGCCTGGGGTATGCT. Protein product: CASSGGLGYA. The CDR3 reads in full as CASSGGLGYAEQFF.

Notes on this clone: The germline and genes are mouse ones. The read finishes 4 residues shy of the CDR3 end, and the germline J gene is used to complete it. The chain couples TRBV13-2 to TRBJ2-5; D might be TRBD2 (6 bases). CDR3 length: 14 amino acids. The germline V gene has CDR1 NNHNN and CDR2 SYGAGS (reference sequence). V lost 1 base to trimming and J lost 3 bases, with 9 bases between them. CDR3 region: CASGDPLGQDTQYF. CDR3 DNA (partial): TGTGCCAGCGGTGATCCCCTGGGGCAAGAC.

Worth noting for this clone: Gene names follow the mouse nomenclature. The CDR3 end lies 4 residues beyond the end of the read and is filled in from the germline J gene. The chain employs TRBV14 and TRBJ1-1, with TRBD1 as a possible D gene (6 bases). There are 13 residues in the CDR3. With 5 bases removed from V and 3 bases from J, the gap between germline ends came to 11 bases. The germline V gene has CDR1 SGHDT and CDR2 FRDEAV. This CDR3 reads CASRLQGDTEVFF. CDR3 DNA, as far as it was read: TGTGCCAGCAGGTTACAGGGAGACACA.

This clone was seen a handful of times. Mouse germline and gene names are used. Sequencing ends 4 residues short of the CDR3 end; the germline J gene provides the rest. The sample carries other DNA sequences with the same CDR3. This chain links TRBV13-2 with TRBJ2-5; TRBD2 is a possible D gene (6 bases). This CDR3 is 14 amino acids long. V was cut by 1 base and J by 2 bases, with 8 bases left in between. Per germline, CDR1 NNHNN and CDR2 SYGAGS (reference sequence). CDR3 DNA (partial): TGTGCCAGCGGTGATCTGGGGAGCCAAGAC. Amino acids: CASGDLGSQD. The whole CDR3 is CASGDLGSQDTQYF.

In the case of this clone: The gene names here belong to mouse. The missing CDR3 end, 4 residues past where the read stops, is filled in from the germline J gene. Other DNA sequences in the sample encode the same CDR3. The rearrangement uses TRBV5 and TRBJ2-7; 11 nucleotides line up with TRBD2. From germline, CDR1 is LGHNA and CDR2 YNLKQL (reference sequence). The CDR3 sequence is 14 residues long. The CDR3 sequence: CASSPRTGGYEQYF. CDR3 DNA (partial): TGTGCCAGCAGCCCCCGGACTGGGGGGTAT.

This clone is medium-sized. The gene symbols are mouse symbols. The CDR3 extends 4 residues past the end of the read, so its final part is completed from the germline J gene. The chain employs TRBV13-2 and TRBJ1-2; D possibly corresponds to TRBD1 (5 bases). This CDR3 is 12 amino acids long. Germline CDR1 reads NNHNN; CDR2 reads SYGAGS (reference sequence). The germline V and J ends were trimmed by 2 bases and 4 bases, with 6 bases remaining between them. The sequenced part of the CDR3 DNA is TGTGCCAGCGGTGAGACAGCCTCC. Translating it yields CASGETAS. The whole CDR3 is CASGETASDYTF.

This clone showed up just a few times. Any gene name here is a mouse gene name. The sequence runs out 4 residues before the end of the CDR3; the remainder is reconstructed from the germline J gene. This CDR3 is also generated by other DNA sequences in the sample. V and J are TRBV1 and TRBJ2-7; possibly TRBD2 for D (6 bases). Germline assignment: CDR1 NSQYPW and CDR2 LRSPGD (reference sequence). The CDR3 covers 15 residues. V was trimmed by 0 bases and J by 0 bases, leaving 9 bases between them. CDR3: CTCSADWGSSYEQYF. CDR3 DNA (partial): TGCACCTGCAGTGCAGACTGGGGAAGCTCCTAT.

With respect to this clone: Gene names and germline match the mouse. The sequence runs out 4 residues before the end of the CDR3; the remainder is reconstructed from the germline J gene. The rearrangement joins TRBV13-3 to TRBJ1-1; D is ambiguous. The CDR3 runs to 13 residues. V lost 4 bases to trimming and J lost 1 base, with 8 bases between them. Per the germline V gene, CDR1 is NNHDY and CDR2 is SYVADS. The sequenced part of the CDR3 DNA is TGTGCCAGCAGTCCACCAGGGAACACA. It specifies CASSPPGNT. The entire CDR3 protein is CASSPPGNTEVFF.

The sample holds a few counts of this clone. The genes and germline here are from mouse. The sequenced fragment ends 4 residues before the CDR3 boundary, so the rest is inferred from the germline J gene. The rearrangement uses TRBV13-1 and TRBJ2-2; the D gene is possibly TRBD1 (6 bases). The CDR3 is 16 amino acids. The germline V and J ends were trimmed by 1 base and 4 bases, with 14 bases remaining between them. Germline V gene lookup returns CDR1 NSHNY and CDR2 SYGAGN. Incomplete CDR3 DNA: TGTGCCAGCAGTGATTCAGGGGCGGCAGGCACCGGG. This codes for CASSDSGAAGTG. The whole CDR3 is CASSDSGAAGTGQLYF.

In its sample, this clone was seen a few times. Mouse germline and gene names are used. The sequence runs out 4 residues before the end of the CDR3; the remainder is reconstructed from the germline J gene. This chain uses TRBV13-1 with TRBJ2-3, with D maybe TRBD2 (5 bases). Trimming cost V 0 bases and J 0 bases, with 8 bases left between them. Germline CDR1 reads NSHNY; CDR2 reads SYGAGN. This CDR3 is 15 amino acids long. The sequenced CDR3 bases are TGTGCCAGCAGTGATGTGGTGGGGAGTGCAGAA. Translation: CASSDVVGSAE. The entire CDR3 protein is CASSDVVGSAETLYF.

This clone was detected a few times. The gene symbols are mouse symbols. Coverage ceases 4 residues before the CDR3 finishes, and the germline J gene fills in the end. This chain uses TRBV13-1 with TRBJ2-2, with 7 nucleotides matching TRBD1. The CDR3 contains 15 residues. V shed 2 bases, J shed 3 bases, and the junction held 4 bases outside the gene matches. The germline V gene encodes CDR1 NSHNY and CDR2 SYGAGN. CDR3 DNA, as far as it was read: TGTGCCAGCAGTGACCCCGGGACAGACACCGGG. Its protein product is CASSDPGTDTG. The entire CDR3 sequence reads CASSDPGTDTGQLYF.

This clone was counted between two and nine times. Gene names denote mouse genes. Coverage ceases 4 residues before the CDR3 finishes, and the germline J gene fills in the end. The chain employs TRBV13-1 and TRBJ1-2; tentatively, D is TRBD1 (6 bases). CDR3 length equals 16 residues. Trimming took 2 bases from V and 0 from J, leaving 14 bases between them. From germline, CDR1 is NSHNY and CDR2 SYGAGN. This chain's CDR3 is CASSETGTLANSDYTF. The CDR3 bases that were read are TGTGCCAGCAGTGAGACCGGGACACTCGCAAACTCC.

Regarding this clone: The gene names given are mouse names. The observed sequence ends 3 residues before the CDR3 terminus, with the missing tail filled in from the germline J gene. V is TRBV5 and J is TRBJ1-6; maybe TRBD1 (5 bases). TRBJ1-6 falls under the ORF class, with uncertain function. V dropped 0 bases and J dropped 7 bases, with 13 bases sitting between them. Germline CDR1 and CDR2: LGHNA and YNLKQL (reference sequence). This CDR3 is built from 16 residues. The CDR3 spells CASSQDSAGQNSPLYF. The DNA read from the CDR3 is TGTGCCAGCAGCCAAGATTCGGCAGGGCAGAATTCGCCC.

In the case of this clone: Mouse names are used for the genes. In the same sample, other DNA sequences code for this CDR3. Partial CDR3 DNA: TGTGCTAGCAAGGCTGGGGGATATGCT. It codes for CASKAGGYA. The entire CDR3 sequence reads CASKAGGYAEQFF. This chain joins TRBV17 and TRBJ2-1; 7 nucleotides align to TRBD2. The read ends 4 residues shy of where the CDR3 ends; the end is completed using the germline J gene. Germline CDR1 MNHDT, CDR2 YYDKIL. With 7 bases clipped from V and 4 bases from J, the junction kept 4 bases outside the gene matches. The CDR3 sequence is 13 residues long.

This clone has more than one count but fewer than ten. Each gene name is a mouse one. From the germline J gene comes the end of the CDR3, since the read stops 4 residues before it. The chain couples TRBV13-2 to TRBJ2-2; perhaps TRBD1 as D (5 bases). Germline CDR1 reads NNHNN; CDR2 reads SYGAGS (reference sequence). Trimming stripped 2 bases from V and 0 bases from J, with 8 bases between. The CDR3 sequence is 15 residues long. CDR3 DNA, as far as it was read: TGTGCCAGCGGTGAAAGACAGTCAAACACCGGG. Translated: CASGERQSNTG. The full CDR3 protein reads CASGERQSNTGQLYF.

Regarding this clone: Mouse names are used for the genes. This same CDR3 is encoded by further DNA sequences in the sample. The DNA read from the CDR3 is TGTGCCAGCAGTATAAGGGGGGCGAACTCC. This encodes CASSIRGANS. The CDR3 reads in full as CASSIRGANSDYTF. The chain has TRBV19 and TRBJ1-2; maybe TRBD1 (6 bases). The read ends 4 residues shy of where the CDR3 ends; the end is completed using the germline J gene. Trimming cost V 1 base and J 2 bases, with 9 bases left between them. Germline V gene data show CDR1 as FNHDT and CDR2 as SITEND (reference sequence). This CDR3 spans 14 amino acids.

This clone was counted a few times. Mouse names are used for the genes. From the germline J gene comes the end of the CDR3, since the read stops 4 residues before it. V is TRBV13-3 and J is TRBJ2-2, with 12 bases that match TRBD2. The CDR3 is made up of 16 amino acids. The V segment lost 7 bases and the J segment 0 bases; nucleotides outside the gene matches: 4. Germline CDR1 NNHDY, CDR2 SYVADS. The CDR3 protein is CASRDWGDSNTGQLYF. The part of the CDR3 DNA that was read is TGTGCCAGCCGGGACTGGGGGGACTCAAACACCGGG. The full variable domain, its missing parts supplied by reference TRBV13-3 and TRBJ2-2, is EAAVTQSPRSKVAVTGGKVTLSCHQTNNHDYMYWYRQDTGHGLRLIHYSYVADSTEKGDIPDGYKASRPSQENFSLILELASLSQTAVYFCASRDWGDSNTGQLYFGEGSKLTVL.

There are a few counts of this clone. Mouse names are used for the genes. The read falls 4 residues short of the CDR3 end, and the missing part is taken from the germline J gene. The chain joins TRBV13-3 to TRBJ2-2; 8 bases match TRBD1. Unmatched junction bases numbered 2, after V lost 6 bases and J lost 1 base. The germline V gene encodes CDR1 NNHDY and CDR2 SYVADS. The CDR3 covers 14 residues. This CDR3 reads CASKQGENTGQLYF. CDR3 bases read: TGTGCCAGCAAACAGGGGGAAAACACCGGG.

Notes on this clone: Mouse names are used for the genes. Sequencing ends 4 residues short of the CDR3 end; the germline J gene provides the rest. The chain uses TRBV13-2 and TRBJ2-2; TRBD2 aligns across 7 bases. With V trimmed by 1 base and J by 5 bases, 2 bases remained unmatched. Germline V lookup: CDR1 NNHNN, CDR2 SYGAGS (reference sequence). The CDR3 has 14 amino acids. CDR3 DNA, as far as it was read: TGTGCCAGCGGTGATCTGGGGGAGACCGGG. Its protein product is CASGDLGETG. The complete CDR3 protein is CASGDLGETGQLYF.